This TCR beta chain stems from a study of blood T cell repertoires in COVID-19. This clone was observed a handful of times. In the study's own analysis: Amplification from reference gene primers served as the basis for estimated nucleated cell counts. Using immunoSEQ multiplex PCR, the repertoire was profiled, and TCRdb retains in-frame clones only, with some absent. D and trimming were read from the DNA, whereas the V and J calls and clone size are those reported in that table. The sample lists about 210,000 clones, roughly 80% occurring once. The CDR3 has 16 residues. J was trimmed by 7 bases and V by 5 bases; bases with no gene match: 13. Germline assignment: CDR1 MNHEY and CDR2 SMNVEV (reference sequence). Followed over time, Seattle patients had been enrolled while infection was active.

The chain couples TRBV27 to TRBJ2-2; the match to TRBD1 covers 7 bases. The sequence derives from a woman of 80 years or more with COVID-19, enrolled during active disease. The sequenced sample consisted of peripheral blood. For the CDR3, the DNA is TGTGCCAGCAGTGTACGAGACGAGGGGGCCGGCGGGGAGCTGTTTTTT. Translated, it gives CASSVRDEGAGGELFF.